This T cell receptor (beta chain) derives from a study of blood T cell repertoires in COVID-19. Data came from immunoSEQ multiplex PCR; TCRdb stores just in-frame clones and leaves some out. The sample consists of about 87,000 clones, over 80% of them appearing once. This clone was counted ten times or more. The length of the CDR3 is 15 residues. J was trimmed by 5 bases and V by 4 bases; bases with no gene match: 8. The germline V gene encodes CDR1 MGHRA and CDR2 YSYEKL. The V and J genes are TRBV4-1 and TRBJ2-3; TRBD1 agrees at 8 bases. The sequenced sample was peripheral blood. The receptor was derived from a woman aged 70-85 years with acute or convalescent COVID-19. The CDR3 loop is CASSPHGTGQDTQYF. The CDR3 DNA sequence: TGCGCCAGCAGCCCCCATGGGACAGGACAAGATACGCAGTATTTT.